This T cell receptor beta chain appears in the sequencing data of a study of blood T cell repertoires in COVID-19. Authors' processing steps: Amplification of reference gene primers was used by the study to estimate nucleated cell counts. Clones were sequenced by immunoSEQ multiplex PCR, and TCRdb holds only the in-frame ones, with some missing. That table supplies the V and J calls and clone size; D and trimming were determined from the DNA. The data show over 130,000 clones, 84% seen once. Germline CDR1 and CDR2: LNHDA and SQIVND (reference sequence). This CDR3 region has 13 residues. Trimming took 10 bases from V and 5 from J; bases not matched to a gene: 7.

The sequence came from a human donor in a cohort sampled during active COVID-19. Sequencing was performed on peripheral blood. J is TRBJ1-5 and V is TRBV19; 8 bases match TRBD1. The CDR3 bases are TGTGCCACACTAGACAGGGGCCATCAGCCCCAGCATTTT. Residues: CATLDRGHQPQHF.